These 19 T cell receptor beta chains were sequenced from one sample in a study of blood T cell repertoires in COVID-19. Only in-frame clones appear in the TCRdb table, and some are missing; sequencing was by immunoSEQ multiplex PCR. The sample gives over 130,000 clones, roughly four fifths of which show up once; approximately 9.4% is in the top ten. Sequencing input: peripheral blood. The source of these receptors is a woman aged 50 to 60 with active or convalescent COVID-19.

V is TRBV10-3 and J is TRBJ2-1, with TRBD1 identical over 10 bases. Trimming removed 9 bases from V and 7 bases from J; junction bases left unmatched: 6. This CDR3 spans 13 amino acids. Germline V gene data show CDR1 as ENHRY and CDR2 as SYGVKD. The CDR3 spells CAIAGTGENEQFF. Here the CDR3 DNA reads TGTGCCATTGCCGGGACAGGGGAGAATGAGCAGTTCTTC.

The J gene is TRBJ2-5, the V gene TRBV6-2 or TRBV6-3; TRBD1 matches 8 bases. The CDR3 has 17 amino acids. J gave up 2 bases and V 6 bases, and 14 bases lay outside the gene matches. The germline V gene encodes CDR1 MNHEY and CDR2 SVGEGT. CDR3 residues: CASSPRTGLSKQETQYF. CDR3 in DNA: TGTGCCAGCAGCCCTCGGACAGGGCTCAGTAAACAAGAGACCCAGTACTTC.

The V gene is TRBV19, the J gene TRBJ1-4; 7 bases match TRBD1. CDR3 size: 14 residues. Germline CDR1 LNHDA, CDR2 SQIVND (reference sequence). V gave up 5 bases and J gave up 8 bases; unmatched junction bases: 8. The DNA of the CDR3 is TGTGCCAGTAGTCCCCGACAGGGCGGGGAAAAACTGTTTTTT. It encodes CASSPRQGGEKLFF. The variable domain in full, completed from reference TRBV19 and TRBJ1-4, reads DGGITQSPKYLFRKEGQNVTLSCEQNLNHDAMYWYRQDPGQGLRLIYYSQIVNDFQKGDIAEGYSVSREKKESFPLTVTSAQKNPTAFYLCASSPRQGGEKLFFGSGTQLSVL.

This chain uses TRBV27 with TRBJ1-5; possible D gene TRBD1, 6 bases. CDR3 size: 15 residues. The germline V gene has CDR1 MNHEY and CDR2 SMNVEV (reference sequence). V lost 2 bases and J 3 bases, leaving 11 bases between the germline ends. CDR3 DNA sequence: TGTGCCAGCAGTTTAATGGGACACCCCAATCAGCCCCAGCATTTT. Its translation: CASSLMGHPNQPQHF.

This clone was picked up a small number of times. The V gene is TRBV19, the J gene TRBJ2-2; 8 positions match TRBD1. The germline V gene has CDR1 LNHDA and CDR2 SQIVND (reference sequence). This CDR3 is built from 15 residues. V dropped 11 bases and J dropped 6; count of bases not matched to a gene: 14. The CDR3: CASQGAGGLSGELFF. The CDR3 region has the DNA TGTGCCTCCCAGGGGGCAGGGGGCTTGTCCGGGGAGCTGTTTTTT.

Ten or more counts support this clone. V usage is TRBV7-9 and J usage is TRBJ1-3; TRBD1 aligns across 7 bases. The germline gives CDR1 SEHNR, CDR2 FQNEAQ (reference sequence). The CDR3 contains 16 residues. J lost 3 bases, V lost 2 bases, and 7 bases had no gene match. CDR3 coding DNA: TGTGCCAGCAGCTTAACGGCAGGGGGAGGTGGAAACACCATATATTTT. Translated: CASSLTAGGGGNTIYF.

The V gene is TRBV30, the J gene TRBJ2-2, with 9 bases matching TRBD2. V lost 4 bases and J lost 3; bases outside the gene matches: 15. The germline CDR1 and CDR2 sequences are GTSNPN and SVGIG (reference sequence). The CDR3 loop spans 18 amino acids. CDR3 protein: CAWTGGISGSRYTGELFF. The CDR3 DNA is TGTGCCTGGACTGGGGGCATTAGCGGGAGTAGGTACACCGGGGAGCTGTTTTTT.

The rearrangement joins TRBV5-6 to TRBJ1-2, with TRBD1 matching over 10 bases. V lost 1 base, J lost 2 bases, and 2 bases stayed unmatched. Looked up from germline, CDR1 is SGHDT and CDR2 is YYEEEE. The CDR3 contains 15 residues. For the CDR3, the DNA is TGTGCCAGCAGCTTGCAGGGACAGGGGAACTATGGCTACACCTTC. The encoded protein is CASSLQGQGNYGYTF.

This clone was picked up a small number of times. This chain uses TRBV5-1 with TRBJ2-7; no clear D gene. Trimming took off 3 bases at V and 5 bases at J, with 9 bases between the two ends. Germline values: CDR1 SGHRS, CDR2 YFSETQ. The CDR3 length is 12 residues. CDR3 in DNA: TGCGCCAGCAGCTACCCCTCTAACGAGCAGTACTTC. This gives the protein CASSYPSNEQYF.

The chain recombines TRBV30 with TRBJ1-5, with D perhaps matching TRBD1 (5 bases). V lost 2 bases to trimming and J lost 6 bases, with 14 bases between them. Per the germline V gene, CDR1 is GTSNPN and CDR2 is SVGIG (reference sequence). The CDR3 sequence is 14 residues long. CDR3 region: CAWSSTGRGQPQHF. The CDR3 nucleotides are TGTGCCTGGAGTTCTACAGGAAGGGGTCAGCCCCAGCATTTT.

V usage is TRBV7-2 and J usage is TRBJ2-7, with 10 bases lining up with TRBD2. V dropped 1 base and J dropped 7; count of bases not matched to a gene: 13. This CDR3 contains 17 residues. Germline assignment: CDR1 SGHTA and CDR2 FQGNSA. The CDR3: CASSLGTQRGGQGEQYF. CDR3 coding DNA: TGTGCCAGCAGCTTAGGTACCCAGCGGGGGGGCCAAGGGGAGCAGTACTTC.

This chain connects TRBV7-3 to TRBJ1-3; D not resolved. V was trimmed by 6 bases and J by 4 bases, leaving 10 bases between them. CDR1 and CDR2 (germline): SGHTA, FQGTGA. The CDR3 contains 13 residues. CDR3 loop: CASRGEAGNTIYF. The CDR3 nucleotides read TGTGCCAGCAGGGGCGAAGCAGGAAACACCATATATTTT.

The chain couples TRBV4-2 to TRBJ2-7, with D maybe TRBD1 (6 bases). Germline CDR1 reads LGHNA; CDR2 reads YNFKEQ. This CDR3 is built from 16 residues. V lost 0 bases, J lost 3 bases, and 15 bases lay in between. The CDR3 bases are TGTGCCAGCAGCCAAGAAGTACAGGGTTTTGACTACGAGCAGTACTTC. Translating gives CASSQEVQGFDYEQYF.

The chain joins TRBV7-9 to TRBJ1-1; D unclear. The CDR3 runs to 14 residues. Trimming cost V 2 bases and J 1 base, with 8 bases left between them. CDR1 is SEHNR, CDR2 FQNEAQ, per germline (reference sequence). This CDR3 is CASSLPPGNTEAFF. For the CDR3, the DNA is TGTGCCAGCAGCTTACCCCCGGGGAACACTGAAGCTTTCTTT.

J is TRBJ1-1 and V is TRBV18, with D uncertain. V shed 3 bases and J shed 7 bases, with 12 bases lying between them. Looked up from germline, CDR1 is KGHSH and CDR2 is LQKENI. There are 13 residues in the CDR3. The CDR3 coding sequence is TGTGCCAGCTCACCGGGCCCGGGGATTGAAGCTTTCTTT. Translating gives CASSPGPGIEAFF.

This rearrangement joins TRBV11-1 to TRBJ2-5; D might be TRBD2 (5 bases). Germline values: CDR1 SGHAT, CDR2 FQDESV (reference sequence). V lost 2 bases, J lost 1 base, and 5 bases lay in between. The CDR3 extends over 13 amino acids. CDR3 protein: CASSLRGQETQYF. The CDR3, as DNA: TGTGCCAGCAGCTTACGGGGCCAAGAGACCCAGTACTTC.

V is TRBV5-4 and J is TRBJ2-5, with D tentatively TRBD1 (6 bases). V was pared by 4 bases and J by 2 bases, with 18 bases between. This CDR3 contains 16 residues. Germline CDR1 and CDR2: SGHNT and YYREEE (reference sequence). This CDR3 is CASSPAQGNAQETQYF. For the CDR3, the DNA is TGTGCCAGCAGCCCCGCCCAGGGGAATGCACAAGAGACCCAGTACTTC.

The chain has TRBV7-2 and TRBJ1-4; TRBD1 aligns across 8 bases. The germline CDR1 and CDR2 sequences are SGHTA and FQGNSA. This CDR3 is built from 16 residues. Unmatched junction bases numbered 15, after V lost 4 bases and J lost 11 bases. In nucleotides, the CDR3 is TGTGCCAGCAGCTCACCCGACAGGGGCAGATCCGGGAAACTGTTTTTT. Amino acid sequence: CASSSPDRGRSGKLFF. Full variable domain (rest looked up from reference TRBV7-2 and TRBJ1-4): GAGVSQSPSNKVTEKGKDVELRCDPISGHTALYWYRQSLGQGLEFLIYFQGNSAPDKSGLPSDRFSAERTGGSVSTLTIQRTQQEDSAVYLCASSSPDRGRSGKLFFGSGTQLSVL.

J is TRBJ1-1 and V is TRBV3-1 (or the pseudogene TRBV3-2), with 7 bases fitting TRBD1. Germline CDR1 is LGHDT and CDR2 is YNNKEL (reference sequence). V dropped 5 bases and J dropped 3; count of bases not matched to a gene: 6. The CDR3 has 14 residues. CDR3 coding DNA: TGTGCCAGCAGCTTAATCGACAGGGACACTGAAGCTTTCTTT. Protein product: CASSLIDRDTEAFF.